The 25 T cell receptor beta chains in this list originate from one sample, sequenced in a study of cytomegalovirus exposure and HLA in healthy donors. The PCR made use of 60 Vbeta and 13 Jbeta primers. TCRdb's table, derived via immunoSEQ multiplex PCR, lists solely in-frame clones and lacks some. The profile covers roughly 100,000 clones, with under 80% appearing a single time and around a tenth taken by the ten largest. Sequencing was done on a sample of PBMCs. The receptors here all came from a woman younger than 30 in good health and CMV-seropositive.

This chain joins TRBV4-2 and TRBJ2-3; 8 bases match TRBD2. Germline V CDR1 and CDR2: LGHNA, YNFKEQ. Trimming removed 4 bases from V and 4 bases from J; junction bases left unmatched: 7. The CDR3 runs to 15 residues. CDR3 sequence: CASSPQTSEADTQYF. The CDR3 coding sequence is TGTGCCAGCAGCCCCCAGACTAGCGAGGCAGATACGCAGTATTTT.

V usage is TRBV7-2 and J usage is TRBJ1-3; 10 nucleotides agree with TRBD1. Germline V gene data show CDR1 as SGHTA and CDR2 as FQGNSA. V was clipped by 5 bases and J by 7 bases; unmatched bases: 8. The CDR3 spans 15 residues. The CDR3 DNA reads TGTGCCAGCAGCATAGTGACAGGGGGCTCGAACACCATATATTTT. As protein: CASSIVTGGSNTIYF.

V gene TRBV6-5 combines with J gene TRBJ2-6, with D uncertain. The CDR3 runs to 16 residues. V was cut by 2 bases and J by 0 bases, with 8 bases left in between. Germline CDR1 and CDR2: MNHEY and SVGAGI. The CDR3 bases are TGTGCCAGCAGTTACGAGATGAGCTCTGGGGCCAACGTCCTGACTTTC. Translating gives CASSYEMSSGANVLTF.

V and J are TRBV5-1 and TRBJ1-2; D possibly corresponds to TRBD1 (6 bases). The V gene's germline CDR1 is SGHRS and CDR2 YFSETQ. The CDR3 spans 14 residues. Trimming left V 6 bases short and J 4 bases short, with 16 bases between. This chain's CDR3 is CASTRDILGYGYTF. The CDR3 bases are TGCGCCAGCACCCGGGACATCTTGGGCTATGGCTACACCTTC.

CDR3: CASSDPGNTGELFF. The CDR3 bases are TGTGCCAGCAGCGACCCCGGTAACACCGGGGAGCTGTTTTTT. The J gene is TRBJ2-2, the V gene TRBV9; no reliable D call. With 3 bases removed from V and 2 bases from J, the gap between germline ends came to 8 bases. Germline CDR1 reads SGDLS; CDR2 reads YYNGEE. This CDR3 contains 14 residues.

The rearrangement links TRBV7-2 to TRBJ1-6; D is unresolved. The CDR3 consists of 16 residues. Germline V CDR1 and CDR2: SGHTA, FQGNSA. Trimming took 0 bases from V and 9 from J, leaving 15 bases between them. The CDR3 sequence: CASSLARTSKGSPLHF. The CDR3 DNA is TGTGCCAGCAGCTTAGCACGGACTTCAAAGGGTTCACCCCTCCACTTT.

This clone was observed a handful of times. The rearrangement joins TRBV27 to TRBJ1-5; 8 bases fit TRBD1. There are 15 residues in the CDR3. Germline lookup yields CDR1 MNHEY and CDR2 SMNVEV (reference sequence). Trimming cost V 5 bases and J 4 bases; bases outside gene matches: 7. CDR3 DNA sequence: TGTGCCAGCAGTGTCGGACAGGGTCCGAATCAGCCCCAGCATTTT. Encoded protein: CASSVGQGPNQPQHF.

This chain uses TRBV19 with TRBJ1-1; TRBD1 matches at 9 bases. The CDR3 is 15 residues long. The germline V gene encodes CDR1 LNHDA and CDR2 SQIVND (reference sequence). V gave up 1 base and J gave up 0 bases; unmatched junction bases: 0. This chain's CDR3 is CASSIGDRVNTEAFF. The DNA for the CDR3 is TGTGCCAGTAGTATAGGGGACAGGGTGAACACTGAAGCTTTCTTT.

The CDR3 sequence is CASSRSAGTPDTQYF. CDR3 nucleotide sequence: TGTGCCAGTAGTAGATCAGCGGGGACCCCAGATACGCAGTATTTT. The V and J genes are TRBV19 and TRBJ2-3; TRBD2 aligns across 7 bases. CDR1 is LNHDA and CDR2 is SQIVND in the germline V gene (reference sequence). This CDR3 has 15 residues. The ends lost 4 bases at V and 4 bases at J; junction bases unmatched: 8.

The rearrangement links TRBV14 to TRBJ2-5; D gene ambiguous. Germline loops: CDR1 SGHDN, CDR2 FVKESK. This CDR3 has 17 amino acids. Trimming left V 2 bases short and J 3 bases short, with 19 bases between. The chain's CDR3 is CASSQFLPLSVEETQYF. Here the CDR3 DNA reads TGTGCCAGCAGCCAATTCCTACCTTTGTCGGTGGAAGAGACCCAGTACTTC. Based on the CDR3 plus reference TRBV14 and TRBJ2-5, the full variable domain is EAGVTQFPSHSVIEKGQTVTLRCDPISGHDNLYWYRRVMGKEIKFLLHFVKESKQDESGMPNNRFLAERTGGTYSTLKVQPAELEDSGVYFCASSQFLPLSVEETQYFGPGTRLLVL.

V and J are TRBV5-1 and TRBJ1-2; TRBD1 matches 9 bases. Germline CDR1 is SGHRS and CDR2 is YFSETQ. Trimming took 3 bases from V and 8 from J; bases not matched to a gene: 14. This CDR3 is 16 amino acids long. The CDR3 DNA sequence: TGCGCCAGCAGCTGGGACCTGGGACAGGGAGAAGGGGGCTACACCTTC. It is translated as CASSWDLGQGEGGYTF.

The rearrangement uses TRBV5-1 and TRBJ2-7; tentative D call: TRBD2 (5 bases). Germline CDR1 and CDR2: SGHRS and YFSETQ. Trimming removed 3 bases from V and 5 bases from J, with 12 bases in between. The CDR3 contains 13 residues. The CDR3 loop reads CASSSGSSHEQYF. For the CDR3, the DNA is TGCGCCAGCAGCTCGGGGTCCTCGCACGAGCAGTACTTC.

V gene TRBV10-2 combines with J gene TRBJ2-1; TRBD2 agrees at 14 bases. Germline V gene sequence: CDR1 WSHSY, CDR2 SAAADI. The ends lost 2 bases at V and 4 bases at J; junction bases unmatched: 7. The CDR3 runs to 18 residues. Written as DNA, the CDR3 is TGCGCCAGCAGTGAGCCCGGACTAGCGGGGGGTCTGTACAATGAGCAGTTCTTC. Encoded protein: CASSEPGLAGGLYNEQFF.

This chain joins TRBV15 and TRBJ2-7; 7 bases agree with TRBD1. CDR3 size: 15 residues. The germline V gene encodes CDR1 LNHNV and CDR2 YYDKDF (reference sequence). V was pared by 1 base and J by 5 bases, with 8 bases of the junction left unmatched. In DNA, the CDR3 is TGTGCCACCAGCAGAGGGGACAGTCCGGGTGACGAGCAGTACTTC. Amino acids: CATSRGDSPGDEQYF. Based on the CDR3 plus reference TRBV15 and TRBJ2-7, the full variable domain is DAMVIQNPRYQVTQFGKPVTLSCSQTLNHNVMYWYQQKSSQAPKLLFHYYDKDFNNEADTPDNFQSRRPNTSFCFLDIRSPGLGDTAMYLCATSRGDSPGDEQYFGPGTRLTVT.

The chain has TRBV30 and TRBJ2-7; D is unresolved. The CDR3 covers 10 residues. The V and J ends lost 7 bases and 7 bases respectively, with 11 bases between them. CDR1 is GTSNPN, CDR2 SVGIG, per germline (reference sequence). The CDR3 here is CAYKKREQYF. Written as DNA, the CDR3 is TGTGCCTACAAAAAGCGAGAGCAGTACTTC.

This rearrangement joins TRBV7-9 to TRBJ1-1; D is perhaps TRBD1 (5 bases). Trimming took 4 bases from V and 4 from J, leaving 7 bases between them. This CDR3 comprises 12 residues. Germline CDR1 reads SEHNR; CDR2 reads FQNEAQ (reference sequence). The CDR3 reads CASSSGGTEAFF. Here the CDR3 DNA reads TGTGCCAGCAGCTCCGGGGGCACTGAAGCTTTCTTT.

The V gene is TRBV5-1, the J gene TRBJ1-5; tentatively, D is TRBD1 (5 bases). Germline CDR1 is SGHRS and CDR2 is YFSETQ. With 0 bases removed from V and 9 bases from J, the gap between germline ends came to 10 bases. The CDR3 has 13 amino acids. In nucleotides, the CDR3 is TGCGCCAGCAGCTTGGAGGGGAGGACGCCCCAGCATTTT. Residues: CASSLEGRTPQHF.

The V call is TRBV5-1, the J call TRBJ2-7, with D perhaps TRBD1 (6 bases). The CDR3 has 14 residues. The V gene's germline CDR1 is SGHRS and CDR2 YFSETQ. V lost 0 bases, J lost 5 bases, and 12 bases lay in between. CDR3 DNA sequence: TGCGCCAGCAGCTTGGCCCCAGGGGCTGACGAGCAGTACTTC. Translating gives CASSLAPGADEQYF.

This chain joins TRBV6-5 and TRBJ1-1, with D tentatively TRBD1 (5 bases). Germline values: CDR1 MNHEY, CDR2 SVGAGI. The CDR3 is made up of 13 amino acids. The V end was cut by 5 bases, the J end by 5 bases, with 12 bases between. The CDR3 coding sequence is TGTGCCAGCAGTAGGGACTCAGGGACTGAAGCTTTCTTT. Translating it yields CASSRDSGTEAFF.

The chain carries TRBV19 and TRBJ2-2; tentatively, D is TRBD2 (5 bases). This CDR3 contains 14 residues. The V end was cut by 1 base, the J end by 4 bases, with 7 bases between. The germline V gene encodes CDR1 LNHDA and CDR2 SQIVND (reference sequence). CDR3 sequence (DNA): TGTGCCAGTAGTATAGTGGGAGTCACCGGGGAGCTGTTTTTT. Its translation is CASSIVGVTGELFF.

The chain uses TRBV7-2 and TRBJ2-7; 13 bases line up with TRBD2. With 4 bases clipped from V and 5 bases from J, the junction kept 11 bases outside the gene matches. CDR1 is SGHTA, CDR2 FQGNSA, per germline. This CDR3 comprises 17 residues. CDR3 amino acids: CASSSGLAGVFFHEQYF. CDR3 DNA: TGTGCCAGCAGCTCAGGACTAGCGGGAGTCTTTTTTCACGAGCAGTACTTC.

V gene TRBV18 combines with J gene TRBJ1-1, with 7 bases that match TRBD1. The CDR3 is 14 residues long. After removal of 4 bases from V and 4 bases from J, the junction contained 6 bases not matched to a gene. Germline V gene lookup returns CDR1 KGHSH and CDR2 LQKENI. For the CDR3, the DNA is TGTGCCAGCTCACTACAGGGGCAGGTCACTGAAGCTTTCTTT. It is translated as CASSLQGQVTEAFF.

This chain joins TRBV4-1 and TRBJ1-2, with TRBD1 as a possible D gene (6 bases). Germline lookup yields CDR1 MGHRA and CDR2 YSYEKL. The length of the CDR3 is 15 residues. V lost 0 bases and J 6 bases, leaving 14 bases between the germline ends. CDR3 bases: TGCGCCAGCAGCCAAGATGAGGGGGGGGGTGATGGCTACACCTTC. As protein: CASSQDEGGGDGYTF.

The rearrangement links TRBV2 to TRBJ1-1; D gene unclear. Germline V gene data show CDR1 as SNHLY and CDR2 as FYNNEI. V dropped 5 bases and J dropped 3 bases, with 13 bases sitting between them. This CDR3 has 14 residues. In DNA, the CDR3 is TGTGCCAGCAGTTATGAGGGTTCGGACACTGAAGCTTTCTTT. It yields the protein CASSYEGSDTEAFF.

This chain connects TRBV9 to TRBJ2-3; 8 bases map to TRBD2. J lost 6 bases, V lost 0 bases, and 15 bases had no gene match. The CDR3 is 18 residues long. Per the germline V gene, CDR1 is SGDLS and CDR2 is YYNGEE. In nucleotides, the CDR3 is TGTGCCAGCAGCGTAGGGGGCGGGACTAGTTCAGCCATGGATACGCAGTATTTT. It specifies CASSVGGGTSSAMDTQYF.